This TCR beta chain was captured by sequencing in a study of cytomegalovirus exposure and HLA in healthy donors. At the level of the study: An earlier analysis found some 100 million unique TCR beta sequences from about 190 million T cells. Genotyping showed 81% of hundreds of donors falling in the Caucasian-associated ancestry cluster. Study results and caveats: Cytomegalovirus association was listed for 164 TCR beta chains. On later analysis, the bulk of CMV-associated TCR beta chains appeared to be HLA-restricted.

The table lists this clone with a count of one. Its specificity is not known. V lost 5 bases and J lost 5, with 16 bases in between. This CDR3 contains 15 residues. The germline V gene encodes CDR1 SGHVS and CDR2 FNYEAQ. The PCR used 60 Vbeta and 13 Jbeta primers. The data were produced by immunoSEQ multiplex PCR, yet TCRdb's version contains in-frame clones alone and is incomplete. Among 80,000 to 100,000 clones listed, approximately 71% were seen once. The sequencing input was PBMCs. This chain uses TRBV7-6 with TRBJ2-1; tentatively, D is TRBD1 (5 bases). This sequence originates from a woman aged 18-30 years in good health and CMV-seropositive. This chain's CDR3 is CASSPQGRWDNEQFF. CDR3 coding DNA: TGTGCCAGCAGCCCTCAGGGCAGGTGGGACAATGAGCAGTTCTTC.